This T cell receptor (beta chain) was found in a study of beta chain features in type 1 diabetes. General observations from the study: It was among patients, rather than healthy donors, that naive, central memory and Treg TCRB repertoires appeared more similar.

A remark on this clone: Its specificity is unknown. A far more abundant clone sits one base away, making this likely a read error.

Sequenced material consisted of expressed TCRB transcripts (all of the isolated RNA was reverse transcribed). Sequencing used immunoSEQ multiplex PCR; TCRdb keeps in-frame clones, though not all of them. The sample gives a few hundred thousand clones, roughly 30% of which show up once; roughly 4.1% is in the top ten. The CDR3 spans 13 residues. Germline CDR1 LNHDA, CDR2 SQIVND (reference sequence). Trimming removed 9 bases from V and 7 bases from J; junction bases left unmatched: 9. This clonotype originated in a man younger than 45 in good health. What was sequenced was central memory CD4+ T cells from blood. The rearrangement joins TRBV19 to TRBJ2-1; TRBD2 agrees at 7 bases. DNA of the CDR3: TGTGCCAGGTGGACTAGGGTCGGGAATGAGCAGTTCTTC. This codes for CARWTRVGNEQFF.